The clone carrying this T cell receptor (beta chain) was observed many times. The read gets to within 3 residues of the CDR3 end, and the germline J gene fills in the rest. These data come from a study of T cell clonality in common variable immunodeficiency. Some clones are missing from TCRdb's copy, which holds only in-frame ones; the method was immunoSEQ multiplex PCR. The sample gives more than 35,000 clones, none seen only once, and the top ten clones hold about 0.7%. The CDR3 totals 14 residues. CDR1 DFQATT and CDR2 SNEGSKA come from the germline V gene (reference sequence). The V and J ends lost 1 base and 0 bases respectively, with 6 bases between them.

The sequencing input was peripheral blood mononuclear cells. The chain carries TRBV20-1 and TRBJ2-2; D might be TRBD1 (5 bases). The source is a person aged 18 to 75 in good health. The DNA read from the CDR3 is TGCAGTGCTAGAGGGGGCGCGAACACCGGGGAG. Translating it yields CSARGGANTGE. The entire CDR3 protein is CSARGGANTGELFF.